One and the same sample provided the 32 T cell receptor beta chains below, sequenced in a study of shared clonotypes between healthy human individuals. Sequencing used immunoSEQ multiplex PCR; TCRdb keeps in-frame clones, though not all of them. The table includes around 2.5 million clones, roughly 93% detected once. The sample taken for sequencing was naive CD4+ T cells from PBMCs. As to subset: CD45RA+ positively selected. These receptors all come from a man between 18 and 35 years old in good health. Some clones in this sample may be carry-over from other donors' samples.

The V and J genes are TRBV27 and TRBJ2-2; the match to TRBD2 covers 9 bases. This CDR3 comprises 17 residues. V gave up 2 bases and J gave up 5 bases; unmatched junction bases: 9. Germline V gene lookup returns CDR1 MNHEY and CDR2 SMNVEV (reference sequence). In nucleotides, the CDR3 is TGTGCCAGCAGTTTACGGGGTAGCGGGAGAGGAACCGGGGAGCTGTTTTTT. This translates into CASSLRGSGRGTGELFF.

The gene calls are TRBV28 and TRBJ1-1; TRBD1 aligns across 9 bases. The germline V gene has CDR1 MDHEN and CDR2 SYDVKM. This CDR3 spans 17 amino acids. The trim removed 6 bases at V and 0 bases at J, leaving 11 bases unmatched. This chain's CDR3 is CASRPGGGQGLNTEAFF. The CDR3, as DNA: TGTGCCAGCAGGCCGGGGGGGGGACAGGGTCTGAACACTGAAGCTTTCTTT.

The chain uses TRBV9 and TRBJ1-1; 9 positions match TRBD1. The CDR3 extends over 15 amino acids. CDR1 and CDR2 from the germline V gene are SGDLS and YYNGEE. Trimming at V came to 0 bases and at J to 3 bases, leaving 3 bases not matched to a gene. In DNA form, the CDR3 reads TGTGCCAGCAGCGTAGACGACAGGGGGGACACTGAAGCTTTCTTT. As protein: CASSVDDRGDTEAFF.

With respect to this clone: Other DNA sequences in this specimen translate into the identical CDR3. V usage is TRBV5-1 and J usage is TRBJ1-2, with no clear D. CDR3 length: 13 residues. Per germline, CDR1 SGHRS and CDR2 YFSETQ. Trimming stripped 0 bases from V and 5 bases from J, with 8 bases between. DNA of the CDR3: TGCGCCAGCAGCTTGGACAGAGGATATGGCTACACCTTC. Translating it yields CASSLDRGYGYTF. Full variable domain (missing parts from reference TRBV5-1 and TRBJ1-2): KAGVTQTPRYLIKTRGQQVTLSCSPISGHRSVSWYQQTPGQGLQFLFEYFSETQRNKGNFPGRFSGRQFSNSRSEMNVSTLELGDSALYLCASSLDRGYGYTFGSGTRLTVV.

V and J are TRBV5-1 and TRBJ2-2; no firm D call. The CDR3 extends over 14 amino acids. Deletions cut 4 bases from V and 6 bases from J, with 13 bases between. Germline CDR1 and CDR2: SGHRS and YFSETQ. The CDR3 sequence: CASSRRERSGELFF. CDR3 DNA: TGCGCCAGCAGCCGGCGCGAGCGATCCGGGGAGCTGTTTTTT.

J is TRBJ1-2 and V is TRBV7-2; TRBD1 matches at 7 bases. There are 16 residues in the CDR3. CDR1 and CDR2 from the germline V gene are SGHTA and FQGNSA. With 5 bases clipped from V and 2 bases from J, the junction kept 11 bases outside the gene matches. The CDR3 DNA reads TGTGCCAGCAGCACCCGGACAGGCGCAACCAACTATGGCTACACCTTC. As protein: CASSTRTGATNYGYTF.

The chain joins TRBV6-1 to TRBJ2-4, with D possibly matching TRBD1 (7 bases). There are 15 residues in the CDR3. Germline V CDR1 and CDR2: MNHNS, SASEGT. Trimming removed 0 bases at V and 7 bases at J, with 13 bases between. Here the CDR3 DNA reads TGTGCCAGCAGTGAAGCGGAGGGGGCGCGTAACATTCAGTACTTC. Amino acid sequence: CASSEAEGARNIQYF.

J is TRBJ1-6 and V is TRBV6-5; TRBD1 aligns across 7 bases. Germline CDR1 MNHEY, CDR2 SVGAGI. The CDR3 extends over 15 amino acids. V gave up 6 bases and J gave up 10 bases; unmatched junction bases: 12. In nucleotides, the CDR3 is TGTGCCAGCAGCTCCAGGGGGGGGGCTGAATCACCCCTCCACTTT. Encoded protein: CASSSRGGAESPLHF.

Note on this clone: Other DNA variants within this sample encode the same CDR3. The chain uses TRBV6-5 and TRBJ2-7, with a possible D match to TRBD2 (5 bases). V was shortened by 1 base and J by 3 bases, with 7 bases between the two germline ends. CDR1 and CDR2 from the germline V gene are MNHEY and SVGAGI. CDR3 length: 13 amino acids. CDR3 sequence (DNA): TGTGCCAGCAGTTACTTGGGGAGCTACGAGCAGTACTTC. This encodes CASSYLGSYEQYF.

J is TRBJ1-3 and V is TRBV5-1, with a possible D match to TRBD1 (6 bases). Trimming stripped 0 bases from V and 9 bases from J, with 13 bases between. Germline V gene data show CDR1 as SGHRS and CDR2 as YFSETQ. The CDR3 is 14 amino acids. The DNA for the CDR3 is TGCGCCAGCAGCTTGGCAGGGGACGGGACCACCATATATTTT. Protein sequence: CASSLAGDGTTIYF.

CDR3 nucleotides: TGTGCCATCCAGAACGCAGGGGGCATCGGCACAGATACGCAGTATTTT. Amino acid sequence: CAIQNAGGIGTDTQYF. This chain joins TRBV10-3 and TRBJ2-3; 8 nucleotides align to TRBD1. Germline V gene lookup returns CDR1 ENHRY and CDR2 SYGVKD. The V segment lost 8 bases and the J segment 1 base; nucleotides outside the gene matches: 11. The CDR3 totals 16 residues.

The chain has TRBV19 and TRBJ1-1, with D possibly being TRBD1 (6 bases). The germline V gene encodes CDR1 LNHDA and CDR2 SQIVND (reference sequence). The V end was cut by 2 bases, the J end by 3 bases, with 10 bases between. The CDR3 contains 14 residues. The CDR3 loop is CASSIRQVHTEAFF. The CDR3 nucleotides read TGTGCCAGTAGTATACGACAGGTTCACACTGAAGCTTTCTTT.

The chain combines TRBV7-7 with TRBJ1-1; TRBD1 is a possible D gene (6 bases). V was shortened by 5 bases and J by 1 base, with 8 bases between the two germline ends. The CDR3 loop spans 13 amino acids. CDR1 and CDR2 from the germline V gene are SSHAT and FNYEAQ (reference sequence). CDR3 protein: CASSKTGNTEAFF. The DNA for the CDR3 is TGTGCCAGCAGCAAGACAGGGAACACTGAAGCTTTCTTT.

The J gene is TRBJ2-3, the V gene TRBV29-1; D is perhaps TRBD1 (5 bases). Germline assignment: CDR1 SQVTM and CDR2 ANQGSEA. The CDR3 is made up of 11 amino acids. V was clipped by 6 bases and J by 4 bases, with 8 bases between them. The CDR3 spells CSVPRADTQYF. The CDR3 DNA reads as TGCAGCGTCCCCAGGGCAGATACGCAGTATTTT.

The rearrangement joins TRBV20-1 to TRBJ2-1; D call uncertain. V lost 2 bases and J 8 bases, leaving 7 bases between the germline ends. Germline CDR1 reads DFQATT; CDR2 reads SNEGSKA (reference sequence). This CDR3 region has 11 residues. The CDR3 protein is CSARWPHEQFF. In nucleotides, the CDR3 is TGCAGTGCTAGATGGCCCCATGAGCAGTTCTTC.

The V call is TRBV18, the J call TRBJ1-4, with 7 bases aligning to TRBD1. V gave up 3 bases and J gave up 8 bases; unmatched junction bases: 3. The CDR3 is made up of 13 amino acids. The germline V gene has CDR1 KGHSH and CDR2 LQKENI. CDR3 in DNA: TGTGCCAGCTCACCCCGGGACAGCGAAAAACTGTTTTTT. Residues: CASSPRDSEKLFF.

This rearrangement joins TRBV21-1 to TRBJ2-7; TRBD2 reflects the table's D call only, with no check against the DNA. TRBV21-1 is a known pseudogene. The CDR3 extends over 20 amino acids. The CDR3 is CASSKRKASGTSEISYEQYF. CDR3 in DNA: TGTGCCAGCAGCAAAAGGAAAGCTAGCGGGACATCCGAAATATCCTACGAGCAGTACTTC.

CDR3 bases: TGCGCCAGCAGCTTTCGCCCGACTAGCGGAGAAGACAATGAGCAGTTCTTC. This gives the protein CASSFRPTSGEDNEQFF. The gene calls are TRBV4-1 and TRBJ2-1; the match to TRBD2 covers 9 bases. Germline V lookup: CDR1 MGHRA, CDR2 YSYEKL. Unmatched junction bases numbered 13, after V lost 5 bases and J lost 5 bases. The CDR3 sequence is 17 residues long.

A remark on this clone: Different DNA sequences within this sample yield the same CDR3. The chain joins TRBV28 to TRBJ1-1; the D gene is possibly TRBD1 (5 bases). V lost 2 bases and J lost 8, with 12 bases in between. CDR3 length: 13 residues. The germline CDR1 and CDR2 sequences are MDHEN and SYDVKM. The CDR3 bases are TGTGCCAGCAGTTTAATGGGGCAGGGAGAAGCTTTCTTT. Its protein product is CASSLMGQGEAFF.

The CDR3 DNA reads as TGTGCCAGCACCATAGGCCCGGGTGAGAGAGAGACCCAGTACTTC. Translated, it gives CASTIGPGERETQYF. This chain uses TRBV14 with TRBJ2-5, with D unresolved. The CDR3 sequence is 15 residues long. The V gene lost 7 bases and the J gene lost 4 bases, with 19 bases spanning the gap. Germline lookup yields CDR1 SGHDN and CDR2 FVKESK.

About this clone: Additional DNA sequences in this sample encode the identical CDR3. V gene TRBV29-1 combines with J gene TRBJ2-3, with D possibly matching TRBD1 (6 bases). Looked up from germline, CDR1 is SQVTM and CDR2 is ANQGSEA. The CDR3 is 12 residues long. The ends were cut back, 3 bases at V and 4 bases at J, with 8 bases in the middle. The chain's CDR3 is CSVEQGPDTQYF. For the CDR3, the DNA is TGCAGCGTTGAGCAGGGGCCAGATACGCAGTATTTT.

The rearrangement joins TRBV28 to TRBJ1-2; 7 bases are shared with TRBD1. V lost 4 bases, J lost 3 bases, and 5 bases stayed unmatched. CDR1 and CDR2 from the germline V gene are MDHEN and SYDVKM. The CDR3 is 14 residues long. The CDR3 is CASSSQGFHYGYTF. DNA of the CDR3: TGTGCCAGCAGTTCACAGGGGTTTCACTATGGCTACACCTTC.

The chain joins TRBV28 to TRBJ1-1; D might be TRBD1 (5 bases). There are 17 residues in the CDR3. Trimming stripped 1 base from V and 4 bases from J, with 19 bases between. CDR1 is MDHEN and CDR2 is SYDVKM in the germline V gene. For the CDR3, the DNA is TGTGCCAGCAGTTTATACGGTGCGGGCAGGGCGGGCACTGAAGCTTTCTTT. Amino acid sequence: CASSLYGAGRAGTEAFF.

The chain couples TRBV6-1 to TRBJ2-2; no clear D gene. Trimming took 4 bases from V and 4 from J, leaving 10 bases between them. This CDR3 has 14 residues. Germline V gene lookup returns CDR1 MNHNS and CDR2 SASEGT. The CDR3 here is CASSGSWGTGELFF. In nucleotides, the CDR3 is TGTGCCAGCAGTGGGTCCTGGGGCACCGGGGAGCTGTTTTTT.

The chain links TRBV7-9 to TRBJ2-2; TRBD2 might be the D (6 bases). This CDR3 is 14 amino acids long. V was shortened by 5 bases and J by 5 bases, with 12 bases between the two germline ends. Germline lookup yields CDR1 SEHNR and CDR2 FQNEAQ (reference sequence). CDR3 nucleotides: TGTGCCAGCAGCCGAGGACTACTGACCGGGGAGCTGTTTTTT. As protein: CASSRGLLTGELFF.

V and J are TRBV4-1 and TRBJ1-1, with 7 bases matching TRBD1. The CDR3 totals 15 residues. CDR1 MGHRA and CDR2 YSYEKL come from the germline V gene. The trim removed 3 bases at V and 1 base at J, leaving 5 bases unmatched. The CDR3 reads CASSQPTGANTEAFF. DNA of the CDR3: TGCGCCAGCAGCCAGCCAACAGGGGCGAACACTGAAGCTTTCTTT.

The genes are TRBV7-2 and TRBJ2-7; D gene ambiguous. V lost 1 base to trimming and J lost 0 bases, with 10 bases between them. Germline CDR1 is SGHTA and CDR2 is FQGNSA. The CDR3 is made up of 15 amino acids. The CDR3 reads CASSLVRTTSYEQYF. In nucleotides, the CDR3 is TGTGCCAGCAGCTTAGTCAGGACCACCTCCTACGAGCAGTACTTC.

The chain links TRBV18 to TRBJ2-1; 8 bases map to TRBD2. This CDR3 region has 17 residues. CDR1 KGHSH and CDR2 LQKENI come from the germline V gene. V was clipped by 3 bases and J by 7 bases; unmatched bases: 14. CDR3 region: CASSPGAGDSAGNEQFF. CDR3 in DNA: TGTGCCAGCTCACCCGGAGCGGGAGATTCTGCTGGGAATGAGCAGTTCTTC.

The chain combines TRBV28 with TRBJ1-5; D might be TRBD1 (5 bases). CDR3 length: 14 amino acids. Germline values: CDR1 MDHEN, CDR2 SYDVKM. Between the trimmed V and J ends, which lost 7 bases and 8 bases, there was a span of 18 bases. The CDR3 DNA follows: TGTGCCAGCACCCGGGGACGGTTTCCAGAGCCCCAGCATTTT. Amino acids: CASTRGRFPEPQHF.

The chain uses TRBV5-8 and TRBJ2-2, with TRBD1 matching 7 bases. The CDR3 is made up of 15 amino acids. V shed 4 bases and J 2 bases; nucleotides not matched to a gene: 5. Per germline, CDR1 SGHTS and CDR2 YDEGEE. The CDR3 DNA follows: TGTGCCAGCAGCCGCGGACAGGTCAACACCGGGGAGCTGTTTTTT. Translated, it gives CASSRGQVNTGELFF.

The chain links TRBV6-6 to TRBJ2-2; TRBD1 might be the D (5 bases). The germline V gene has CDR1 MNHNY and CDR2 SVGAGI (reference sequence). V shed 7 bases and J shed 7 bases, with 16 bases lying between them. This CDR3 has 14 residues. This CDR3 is CASIQTARGGELFF. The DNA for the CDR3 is TGTGCCAGCATTCAGACAGCCCGTGGCGGGGAGCTGTTTTTT.

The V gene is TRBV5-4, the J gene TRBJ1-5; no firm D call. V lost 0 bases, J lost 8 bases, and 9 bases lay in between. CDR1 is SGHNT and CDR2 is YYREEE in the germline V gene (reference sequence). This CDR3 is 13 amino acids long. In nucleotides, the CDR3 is TGTGCCAGCAGCTTGGCCCCATTTGAGCCCCAGCATTTT. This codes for CASSLAPFEPQHF.